Listed here are 28 T cell receptor beta chains from one sample, sequenced in a study of T cells in Graves' hyperthyroidism and ophthalmopathy. TCR beta CDR3 sequences were amplified from RNA transcripts. The HTBI primer set was used in a first-round RT-PCR of the TCR CDR3. TCRdb processed the multiplex PCR reads anew with MiXCR; each CDR3 protein has one entry. Of over 700,000 distinct CDR3 sequences listed, 15% to 20% were seen once; the top ten hold approximately 15%. Sequenced: blood. These receptors originate from a woman between 45 and 60 years old with Graves' hyperthyroidism that later progressed to Graves' ophthalmopathy.

V and J are TRBV5-6 and TRBJ2-3; D remains unclear. CDR1 is SGHDT and CDR2 is YYEEEE in the germline V gene. The length of the CDR3 is 12 residues. Trimming removed 4 bases at V and 7 bases at J, with 10 bases between. CDR3 protein: CASSPRSNTQYF. The CDR3 bases are TGTGCCAGCAGCCCCCGGTCCAATACGCAGTATTTT.

There are many counts of this clonotype. The V and J genes are TRBV10-3 and TRBJ1-5; possibly TRBD1 for D (6 bases). CDR3 size: 15 residues. The V and J ends lost 8 bases and 4 bases respectively, with 18 bases between them. Germline-derived CDR1 and CDR2 are ENHRY and SYGVKD. The CDR3 loop reads CAIGRTEGGNQPQHF. The CDR3, as DNA: TGTGCCATCGGCCGGACAGAGGGGGGGAATCAGCCCCAGCATTTT.

There are many counts of this clonotype. The rearrangement links TRBV12-3 or TRBV12-4 to TRBJ1-2, with TRBD1 as a possible D gene (5 bases). This CDR3 has 13 residues. V lost 4 bases and J lost 4, with 10 bases in between. The CDR3, as DNA: TGTGCCAGCAGTTCTGTCAGGGCCTATGGCTACACCTTC. Residues: CASSSVRAYGYTF.

The sample holds many counts of this clonotype. CDR3 amino acids: CASSGQAWETQYF. CDR3 sequence (DNA): TGTGCCAGCAGCGGACAGGCTTGGGAGACCCAGTACTTC. The V and J genes are TRBV6-1 and TRBJ2-5; TRBD1 matches 7 bases. CDR3 size: 13 residues. The ends lost 6 bases at V and 5 bases at J; junction bases unmatched: 6. Germline V gene lookup returns CDR1 MNHNS and CDR2 SASEGT.

At least ten counts were recorded for this clonotype. The J gene is TRBJ2-3, the V gene TRBV30, with unresolved D. Germline values: CDR1 GTSNPN, CDR2 SVGIG (reference sequence). The length of the CDR3 is 13 residues. Trimming removed 4 bases from V and 4 bases from J, with 12 bases in between. The CDR3 is CAWIGIDADTQYF. The DNA for the CDR3 is TGTGCCTGGATAGGGATTGATGCAGATACGCAGTATTTT. Full variable domain (outside the CDR3, taken from reference TRBV30 and TRBJ2-3): SQTIHQWPATLVQPVGSPLSLECTVEGTSNPNLYWYRQAAGRGLQLLFYSVGIGQISSEVPQNLSASRPQDRQFILSSKKLLLSDSGFYLCAWIGIDADTQYFGPGTRLTVL.

This rearrangement joins TRBV10-2 to TRBJ2-1; the match to TRBD2 covers 9 bases. CDR1 is WSHSY, CDR2 SAAADI, per germline. V shed 3 bases and J 9 bases; nucleotides not matched to a gene: 9. The CDR3 length is 15 residues. The DNA of the CDR3 is TGCGCCAGCAGTGATAGAAGCGGGGGGTTTGGTGAGCAGTTCTTC. This codes for CASSDRSGGFGEQFF.

This clonotype was detected a few times. This chain uses TRBV20-1 with TRBJ1-5; D is ambiguous. With 4 bases removed from V and 7 bases from J, the gap between germline ends came to 11 bases. This CDR3 has 12 amino acids. The V gene's germline CDR1 is DFQATT and CDR2 SNEGSKA (reference sequence). The CDR3 DNA follows: TGCAGTGCTACCGACACAGTCCAGCCCCAGCATTTT. This codes for CSATDTVQPQHF.

Ten or more counts support this clonotype. The chain recombines TRBV12-3 or TRBV12-4 with TRBJ1-6; D is ambiguous. V gave up 5 bases and J gave up 0 bases, with 20 bases separating them. This CDR3 region has 19 residues. The CDR3 coding sequence is TGTGCCAGCAGTCTATCCCCCTTGCAGCCCAGCTCCTATAATTCACCCCTCCACTTT. As protein: CASSLSPLQPSSYNSPLHF.

The V gene is TRBV9, the J gene TRBJ1-3; D may be TRBD1 (6 bases). The ends were cut back, 0 bases at V and 4 bases at J, with 14 bases in the middle. This CDR3 has 16 amino acids. Germline V gene lookup returns CDR1 SGDLS and CDR2 YYNGEE. CDR3: CASSVEGRTAGNTIYF. DNA for the CDR3: TGTGCCAGCAGCGTAGAGGGACGGACAGCCGGAAACACCATATATTTT.

The chain has TRBV7-9 and TRBJ1-1, with a weak D call TRBD1 (6 bases). Germline V CDR1 and CDR2: SEHNR, FQNEAQ (reference sequence). V dropped 5 bases and J dropped 5 bases, with 18 bases sitting between them. The CDR3 has 15 amino acids. CDR3 coding DNA: TGTGCCAGCAGCAACCTCGCGGGGGCGTCAACTGAAGCTTTCTTT. Protein: CASSNLAGASTEAFF.

This clonotype showed up many times. CDR3 residues: CASSFSRARSPLHF. The CDR3 DNA reads as TGTGCCAGCAGCTTTTCCAGGGCTCGCTCACCCCTCCACTTT. The rearrangement joins TRBV7-9 to TRBJ1-6, with TRBD1 as a possible D gene (5 bases). Trimming took 3 bases from V and 10 from J, leaving 13 bases between them. This CDR3 is 14 amino acids long. The germline CDR1 and CDR2 sequences are SEHNR and FQNEAQ (reference sequence). The variable domain in full, with the rest retrieved from reference TRBV7-9 and TRBJ1-6, is DTGVSQNPRHKITKRGQNVTFRCDPISEHNRLYWYRQTLGQGPEFLTYFQNEAQLEKSRLLSDRFSAERPKGSFSTLEIQRTEQGDSAMYLCASSFSRARSPLHFGNGTRLTVT.

The sample holds many counts of this clonotype. The gene calls are TRBV11-2 and TRBJ2-2; D is ambiguous. V was pared by 5 bases and J by 7 bases, with 8 bases between. Germline V gene data show CDR1 as SGHAT and CDR2 as FQNNGV. There are 12 residues in the CDR3. CDR3 sequence: CASSHSDGELFF. The CDR3 region has the DNA TGTGCCAGCAGCCATTCTGACGGGGAGCTGTTTTTT.

The sample holds one count of this clonotype. V usage is TRBV7-2 and J usage is TRBJ1-2; no clear D gene. The CDR3 covers 13 residues. Trimming removed 0 bases from V and 5 bases from J, with 7 bases in between. The germline CDR1 and CDR2 sequences are SGHTA and FQGNSA. CDR3 sequence (DNA): TGTGCCAGCAGCTTAGCTCTTAGTTATGGCTACACCTTC. Translating gives CASSLALSYGYTF.

This clonotype was seen a single time. A much larger clone sits a single nucleotide away, making a read error possible. The CDR3 bases are TGTGCCAGCAGTCCACCACAGGGGCTTAACTATGGCTACACCTTC. Translated: CASSPPQGLNYGYTF. V and J are TRBV27 and TRBJ1-2, with 7 bases lining up with TRBD1. With 5 bases clipped from V and 1 base from J, the junction kept 7 bases outside the gene matches. Germline loops: CDR1 MNHEY, CDR2 SMNVEV (reference sequence). The CDR3 has 15 amino acids.

This chain uses TRBV12-3 or TRBV12-4 with TRBJ2-1; the match to TRBD2 covers 8 bases. CDR3 length equals 18 residues. The V gene end was trimmed by 2 bases and the J gene end by 2 bases; junction bases not matched to a gene: 11. The CDR3 sequence: CASSLSGRAGAPYNEQFF. DNA for the CDR3: TGTGCCAGCAGTTTATCAGGTCGAGCGGGGGCCCCCTACAATGAGCAGTTCTTC.

This clonotype appeared a few times. This chain connects TRBV19 to TRBJ2-1; 8 bases align to TRBD1. The germline V gene encodes CDR1 LNHDA and CDR2 SQIVND (reference sequence). The CDR3 totals 15 residues. V lost 7 bases to trimming and J lost 3 bases; unmatched junction nucleotides: 8. This CDR3 is CASTSGTGLYNEQFF. CDR3 DNA sequence: TGTGCCAGTACCAGTGGGACAGGACTCTACAATGAGCAGTTCTTC.

In its sample, this clonotype was seen a few times. V and J are TRBV6-1 and TRBJ1-1; 7 bases match TRBD1. V dropped 6 bases and J dropped 0; count of bases not matched to a gene: 16. The CDR3 loop spans 18 amino acids. Germline CDR1 and CDR2: MNHNS and SASEGT. The CDR3 spells CASSTGTEEDLMNTEAFF. For the CDR3, the DNA is TGTGCCAGCAGCACCGGGACAGAGGAAGATTTGATGAACACTGAAGCTTTCTTT.

The rearrangement joins TRBV6-1 to TRBJ1-2; 7 bases are shared with TRBD1. The CDR3 extends over 13 amino acids. CDR1 is MNHNS, CDR2 SASEGT, per germline. J was trimmed by 8 bases and V by 4 bases; bases with no gene match: 7. CDR3 in DNA: TGTGCCAGCAGTGTATCCCAGGGGGACGGCTACACCTTC. It yields the protein CASSVSQGDGYTF.

This clonotype was counted a few times. The chain uses TRBV5-1 and TRBJ1-4; maybe TRBD1 (5 bases). In germline, CDR1 is SGHRS, CDR2 YFSETQ. The CDR3 extends over 12 amino acids. Trimming cost V 4 bases and J 8 bases, with 9 bases left between them. The CDR3 spells CASSVDMEKLFF. The CDR3, as DNA: TGCGCCAGCAGCGTGGACATGGAAAAACTGTTTTTT.

This clonotype was seen many times. V usage is TRBV7-9 and J usage is TRBJ1-1; 7 bases agree with TRBD1. The germline gives CDR1 SEHNR, CDR2 FQNEAQ (reference sequence). The trim removed 1 base at V and 11 bases at J, leaving 4 bases unmatched. The CDR3 covers 12 residues. CDR3: CASSLEDRSAFF. In nucleotides, the CDR3 is TGTGCCAGCAGCTTAGAGGACAGGAGCGCTTTCTTT.

The chain employs TRBV18 and TRBJ1-2; D uncertain. Germline assignment: CDR1 KGHSH and CDR2 LQKENI. This CDR3 comprises 13 residues. V lost 5 bases, J lost 8 bases, and 15 bases lay in between. DNA for the CDR3: TGTGCCAGCTCAACCAGCGGTTCAAGGGGCTACACCTTC. Amino acids: CASSTSGSRGYTF.

This clonotype was recorded at least ten times. This chain joins TRBV3-1 and TRBJ1-1, with 8 bases identical to TRBD1. Germline lookup yields CDR1 LGHDT and CDR2 YNNKEL (reference sequence). This CDR3 is built from 12 residues. V trimming: 8 bases; J trimming: 11 bases; junction bases outside the gene matches: 10. CDR3 coding DNA: TGTGCCAGCTCCCGGGACAGGATCGGCGCTTTCTTT. Translation gives CASSRDRIGAFF.

This clonotype was seen at least ten times. The V call is TRBV3-1, the J call TRBJ1-1; D perhaps matches TRBD1 (5 bases). Germline assignment: CDR1 LGHDT and CDR2 YNNKEL (reference sequence). V was clipped by 3 bases and J by 0 bases, with 8 bases between them. This CDR3 spans 14 amino acids. In DNA, the CDR3 is TGTGCCAGCAGCCAGGGACCGATGAACACTGAAGCTTTCTTT. This codes for CASSQGPMNTEAFF.

This clonotype was counted at least ten times. The chain carries TRBV12-3 or TRBV12-4 and TRBJ1-6; the match to TRBD1 covers 7 bases. This CDR3 contains 13 residues. With 6 bases clipped from V and 5 bases from J, the junction kept 1 base outside the gene matches. The DNA of the CDR3 is TGTGCCAGCAGGGGACAGAATAATTCACCCCTCCACTTT. Translating gives CASRGQNNSPLHF.

In its sample, this clonotype was seen a few times. The chain couples TRBV12-3 or TRBV12-4 to TRBJ2-4; the D gene could be TRBD1 or TRBD2 (5 bases each). The V and J ends lost 6 bases and 9 bases respectively, with 15 bases between them. The CDR3 sequence is 13 residues long. In nucleotides, the CDR3 is TGTGCCAGCAGCTTCTCAGGGAGCGGCATTCAGTACTTC. Translating gives CASSFSGSGIQYF.

This clonotype has more than one count but fewer than ten. One end of the junction is discordant with germline, which a read error may explain. V usage is TRBV19 and J usage is TRBJ1-1, with D unresolved. The CDR3 contains 15 residues. The V gene's germline CDR1 is LNHDA and CDR2 SQIVND (reference sequence). This CDR3 reads CASRIGDGMNTEAFF. CDR3 nucleotides: TGTGCCAGTAGGATAGGCGACGGGATGAACACTGAAGCTTTCTTT.

This clonotype was detected many times. This chain links TRBV30 with TRBJ1-1, with D possibly TRBD1 on 5 matching bases. Between the trimmed V and J ends, which lost 4 bases and 4 bases, there was a span of 7 bases. The CDR3 is 11 residues long. CDR1 GTSNPN and CDR2 SVGIG come from the germline V gene (reference sequence). The CDR3 DNA is TGTGCCTGGACAGGGTTCACTGAAGCTTTCTTT. Translating gives CAWTGFTEAFF.

In this sample, this clonotype turned up many times. This rearrangement joins TRBV10-3 to TRBJ2-7, with 8 bases that match TRBD2. V trimming: 7 bases; J trimming: 0 bases; junction bases outside the gene matches: 14. In germline, CDR1 is ENHRY, CDR2 SYGVKD. This CDR3 has 17 amino acids. The CDR3 nucleotides read TGTGCCATCAACGACCCGTCTAGCGGGCCGAGCTCCTACGAGCAGTACTTC. Encoded protein: CAINDPSSGPSSYEQYF.